This record looks at one T cell receptor (beta chain) sequence and its context. Its specificity is not known. The record originates from a study of cytomegalovirus exposure and HLA in healthy donors. The table came from immunoSEQ multiplex PCR; TCRdb's copy has only in-frame clones and leaves some out. The data contain around 150,000 clones, about 90% of them singletons. Study findings and constraints: The study designated 150 or so TCR beta chains cytomegalovirus-associated. Reported performance of the classifier showed diagnosis of cytomegalovirus status with high specificity and sensitivity.

There are 13 residues in the CDR3. Germline V lookup: CDR1 MNHEY, CDR2 SVGAGI. Trimming pared 2 bases from V and 7 bases from J, leaving 11 bases between. This TCR was sampled from a woman aged 18-35 years in good health and CMV-seropositive. The sample taken for sequencing was PBMCs. V gene TRBV6-5 combines with J gene TRBJ1-1; D not resolved. The CDR3 spells CASSYRFPHEAFF. The CDR3, as DNA: TGTGCCAGCAGTTACCGGTTCCCCCATGAAGCTTTCTTT.